This TCR beta chain was sequenced for a study of beta chain features in type 1 diabetes. Expressed TCRB transcripts were sequenced, since all the RNA that had been isolated was reverse transcribed. Repertoires were generated with immunoSEQ multiplex PCR, while TCRdb's copy carries only in-frame clones and drops some. The sample has 300,000 or so clones; under 8.5% are singletons. Overall study results and limits: Shorter TCRB CDR3s, moderately but significantly so, were found in Type 1 diabetes patients in all four CD4+ subsets.

V was clipped by 2 bases and J by 6 bases; unmatched bases: 12. Germline V gives CDR1 SGDLS, CDR2 YYNGEE. The CDR3 is 16 amino acids. The sample holds many counts of this clone. Its antigen is unknown. The origin of this receptor is a woman between 18 and 30 years old in good health. What was sequenced was central memory CD4+ T cells from blood. The chain joins TRBV9 to TRBJ1-2; 8 nucleotides agree with TRBD1. The DNA for the CDR3 is TGTGCCAGCAGCGTGGGCTTTGGGACAGGCTTTAATGGCTACACCTTC. This gives the protein CASSVGFGTGFNGYTF.